This is a list of T cell receptor beta chains from one sample in a study of OX40 agonist ivuxolimab in advanced cancers. Sequenced by immunoSEQ multiplex PCR; TCRdb stores in-frame clones only, minus some. Here the sample spans roughly 70,000 clones, approximately 78% being singletons. The sequencing here drew on CD4+ or CD8+ T cells sorted from blood, taken in a trial of the OX40 agonist ivuxolimab. The receptors were gathered from an adult with an advanced solid tumor such as melanoma, head and neck, liver or kidney cancer. Each CDR3 is given with its conserved first and last residue.

j_gene | v_gene | CDR3aa
TRBJ2-6 | TRBV11-3 | CASSSYWGASNSGANVLTF
TRBJ1-6 | TRBV28 | CASRPRGHSYNSPLHF
TRBJ1-4 | TRBV5-1 | CASSLALATNEKLFF
TRBJ1-5 | TRBV30 | CAWGLANTDQPQHF
TRBJ2-1 | TRBV7-2 | CASSRTSYNEQFF
TRBJ1-2 | TRBV2 | CASSEALLGVYGYTF
TRBJ2-7 | TRBV30 | CAWSVKVSYEQYF
TRBJ1-2 | TRBV2 | CASSLDASYGYTF
TRBJ2-7 | TRBV7-2 | CASSSRAGQGYEQYF
TRBJ1-2 | TRBV11-2 | CASRKGQDYGYTF
TRBJ1-5 | TRBV11-2 | CASSLVRRRIYSNQPQHF
TRBJ1-3 | TRBV5-5 | CASSLTGGNTIYF
TRBJ1-2 | TRBV19 | CASSPWIVGTAYGYTF
TRBJ1-4 | TRBV6-5 | CASSGLATNEKLFF
TRBJ1-2 | TRBV19 | CASMEIQGTNYGYTF
TRBJ2-3 | TRBV5-4 | CASSLRLAGPSADTQYF
TRBJ1-1 | TRBV4-1 | CASSQDTPHTTGTEAFF
TRBJ1-6 | TRBV7-8 | CASTLRSLTSSYNSPLHF
TRBJ2-7 | TRBV5-1 | CASSFGSYEQYF
TRBJ1-2 | TRBV19 | CASSMGRSGAGGYTF
TRBJ1-1 | TRBV2 | CASSEACIF
TRBJ1-5 | TRBV2 | CASRREWDQPQHF
TRBJ2-7 | TRBV4-3 | CASSQVTGGQYEQYF
TRBJ2-3 | TRBV21-1 | CASTQAGGRQSSTDTQYF
TRBJ2-2 | TRBV7-2 | CASSRDRAGELFF
TRBJ2-3 | TRBV6-1 | CASSAFTDTQYF
TRBJ2-2 | TRBV9 | CASSPLATGELFF
TRBJ1-2 | TRBV2 | CASTTENTNYGYTF
TRBJ1-4 | TRBV7-8 | CATSGRWGEKLFF
TRBJ2-1 | TRBV30 | CAWTRTSGQQFF
TRBJ1-3 | TRBV19 | CASSTHWGGAGNTIYF
TRBJ1-2 | TRBV5-4 | CASSLTGVSYGYTF
TRBJ1-1 | TRBV7-9 | CASSAQGAMGTEAFF
TRBJ1-6 | TRBV7-6 | CASSPRGGNSPLHF
TRBJ1-3 | TRBV5-4 | CASSLAGISGNTIYF
TRBJ2-1 | TRBV6-5 | CASSYSTTRYNEQFF
TRBJ2-3 | TRBV7-9 | CASNKRGDTDTQYF
TRBJ2-7 | TRBV27 | CASSTGRFGEQYF
TRBJ2-2 | TRBV7-2 | CASSPSTAAAGELFF
TRBJ2-1 | TRBV15 | CATSAHLEQFF
TRBJ2-7 | TRBV11-3 | CASSLRSSYEQYF
TRBJ1-2 | TRBV6-5 | CASMRLRGYGYTF
TRBJ2-3 | TRBV6-6 | CASSYGAIMVDTQYF
TRBJ2-1 | TRBV5-4 | CASSSGLAGYNEQFF
TRBJ2-5 | TRBV10-2 | CASAGTGGQETQYF
TRBJ2-1 | TRBV7-3 | CASSLGREQFF
TRBJ1-2 | TRBV6-5 | CASSSPGQVYGYTF
TRBJ1-4 | TRBV7-9 | CASSVGGSMELFF
TRBJ2-7 | TRBV5-1 | CASSLGATKGSYEQYF
TRBJ2-3 | TRBV5-4 | CASSPEGQPRDTQYF